This paragraph reports one T cell receptor (beta chain). A much larger clone lies a single base off, so this may be a read error. J was trimmed by 3 bases and V by 9 bases; bases with no gene match: 5. This CDR3 region has 13 residues. Germline V CDR1 and CDR2: KGHDR, SFDVKD. This sample holds PBMCs from 10 ml fresh peripheral blood. These data originate in a study of T cells in Graves' hyperthyroidism and ophthalmopathy. TCR beta CDR3 sequences were amplified from RNA transcripts. A first-round RT-PCR of the TCR CDR3 used the HTBI primer set. TCRdb analysed the multiplex PCR reads with MiXCR anew, one entry per CDR3 protein. The table has 450,000 to 550,000 distinct CDR3 sequences, around a quarter seen once.

The sequenced sample was blood. The receptor was derived from a woman in her thirties with Graves' ophthalmopathy. The chain combines TRBV24-1 with TRBJ2-3, with TRBD1 matching 7 bases. The CDR3 bases are TGTGCCACCGGGGACAGTCTAACAGATACGCAGTATTTT. Translation: CATGDSLTDTQYF.